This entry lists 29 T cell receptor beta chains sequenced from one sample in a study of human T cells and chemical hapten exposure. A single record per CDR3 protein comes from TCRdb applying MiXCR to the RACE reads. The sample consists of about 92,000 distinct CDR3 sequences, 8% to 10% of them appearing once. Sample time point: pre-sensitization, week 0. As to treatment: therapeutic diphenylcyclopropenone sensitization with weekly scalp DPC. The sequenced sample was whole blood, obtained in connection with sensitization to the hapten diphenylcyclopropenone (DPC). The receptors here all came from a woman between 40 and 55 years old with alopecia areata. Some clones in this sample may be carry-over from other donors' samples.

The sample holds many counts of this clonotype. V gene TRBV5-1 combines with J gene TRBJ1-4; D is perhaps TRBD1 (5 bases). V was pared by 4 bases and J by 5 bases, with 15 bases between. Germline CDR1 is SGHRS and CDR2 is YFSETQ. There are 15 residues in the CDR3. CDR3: CASSPGTRPNEKLFF. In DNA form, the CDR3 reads TGCGCCAGCAGCCCCGGGACGAGGCCCAATGAAAAACTGTTTTTT.

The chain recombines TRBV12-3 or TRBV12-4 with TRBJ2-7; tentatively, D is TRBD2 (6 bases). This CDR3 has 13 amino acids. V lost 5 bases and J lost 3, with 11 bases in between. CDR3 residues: CASSPGLGYEQYF. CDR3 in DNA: TGTGCCAGCAGTCCGGGACTGGGCTACGAGCAGTACTTC.

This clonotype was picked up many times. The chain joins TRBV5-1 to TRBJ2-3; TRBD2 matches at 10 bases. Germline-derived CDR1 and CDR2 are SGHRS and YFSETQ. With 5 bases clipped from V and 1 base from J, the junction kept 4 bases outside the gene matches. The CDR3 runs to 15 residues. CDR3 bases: TGCGCCAGCAGAACCGGGACTAGCGGCACAGATACGCAGTATTTT. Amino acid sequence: CASRTGTSGTDTQYF.

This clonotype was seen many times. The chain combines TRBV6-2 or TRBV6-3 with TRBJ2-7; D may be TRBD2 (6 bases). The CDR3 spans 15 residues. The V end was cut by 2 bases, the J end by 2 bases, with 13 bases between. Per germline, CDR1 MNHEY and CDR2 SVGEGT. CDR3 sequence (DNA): TGTGCCAGCAGTTACGGGCGGGGTCCACCCTACGAGCAGTACTTC. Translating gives CASSYGRGPPYEQYF.

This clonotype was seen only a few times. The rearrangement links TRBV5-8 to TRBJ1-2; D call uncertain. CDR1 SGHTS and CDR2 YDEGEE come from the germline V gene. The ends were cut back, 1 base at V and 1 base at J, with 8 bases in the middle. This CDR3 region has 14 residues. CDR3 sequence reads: CASSLRELNYGYTF. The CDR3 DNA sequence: TGTGCCAGCAGCTTGAGGGAACTTAACTATGGCTACACCTTC.

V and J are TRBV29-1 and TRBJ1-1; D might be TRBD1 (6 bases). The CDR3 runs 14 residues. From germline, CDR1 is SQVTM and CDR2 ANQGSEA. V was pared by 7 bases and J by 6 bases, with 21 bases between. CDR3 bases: TGCAGCGCTGGGAAGGGACACGCAGGCGCTGAAGCTTTCTTT. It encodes CSAGKGHAGAEAFF.

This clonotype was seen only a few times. The CDR3, as DNA: TGTGCCAGCAGTGAAGGTATAGGACCCTACGAGCAGTACTTC. Amino acid sequence: CASSEGIGPYEQYF. The chain employs TRBV6-1 and TRBJ2-7; D is uncertain. Germline CDR1 is MNHNS and CDR2 is SASEGT. V shed 1 base and J shed 2 bases, with 9 bases lying between them. The CDR3 has 14 residues.

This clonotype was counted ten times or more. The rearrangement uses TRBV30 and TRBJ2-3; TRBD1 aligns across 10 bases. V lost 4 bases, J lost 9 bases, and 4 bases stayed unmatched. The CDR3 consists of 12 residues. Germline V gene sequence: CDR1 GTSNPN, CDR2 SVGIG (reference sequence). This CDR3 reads CAWILGQGTQYF. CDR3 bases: TGTGCCTGGATCCTGGGACAGGGGACGCAGTATTTT.

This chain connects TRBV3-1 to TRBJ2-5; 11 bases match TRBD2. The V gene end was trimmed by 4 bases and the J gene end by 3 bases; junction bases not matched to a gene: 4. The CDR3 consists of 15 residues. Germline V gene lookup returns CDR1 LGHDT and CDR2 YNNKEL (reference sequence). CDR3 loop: CASSRGLAVEETQYF. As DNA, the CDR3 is TGTGCCAGCAGCCGGGGACTAGCGGTAGAAGAGACCCAGTACTTC.

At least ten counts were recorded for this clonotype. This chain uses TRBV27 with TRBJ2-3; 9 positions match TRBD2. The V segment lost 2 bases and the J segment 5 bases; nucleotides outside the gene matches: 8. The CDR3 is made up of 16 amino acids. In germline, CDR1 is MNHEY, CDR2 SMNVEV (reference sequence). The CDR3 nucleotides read TGTGCCAGCAGTTTACGGCGGGGGGGCTCATTAGATACGCAGTATTTT. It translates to CASSLRRGGSLDTQYF.

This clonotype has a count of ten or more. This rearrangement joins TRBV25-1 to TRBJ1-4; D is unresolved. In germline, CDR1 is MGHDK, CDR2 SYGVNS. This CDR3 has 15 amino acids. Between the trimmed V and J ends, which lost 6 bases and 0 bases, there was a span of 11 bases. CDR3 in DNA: TGTGCCAGCAGGTCGGACCGGTCAACTAATGAAAAACTGTTTTTT. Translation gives CASRSDRSTNEKLFF.

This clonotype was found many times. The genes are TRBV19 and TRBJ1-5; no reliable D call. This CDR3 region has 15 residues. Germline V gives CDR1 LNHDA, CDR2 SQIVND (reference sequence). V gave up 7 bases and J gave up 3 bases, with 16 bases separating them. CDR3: CASKPYTGNNQPQHF. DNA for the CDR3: TGTGCCAGTAAGCCTTACACGGGAAACAATCAGCCCCAGCATTTT.

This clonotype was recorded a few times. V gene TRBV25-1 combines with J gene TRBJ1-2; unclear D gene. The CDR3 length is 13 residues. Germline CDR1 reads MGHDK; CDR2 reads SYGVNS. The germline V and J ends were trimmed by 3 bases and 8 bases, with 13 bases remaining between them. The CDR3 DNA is TGTGCCAGCAGTGATTTAGGCTTGGAGGGCTACACCTTC. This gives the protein CASSDLGLEGYTF.

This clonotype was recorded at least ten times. The CDR3, as DNA: TGCAGTGCTAAAACTAGCGGGGGAAGGGGTACTATCACCTACGAGCAGTACTTC. Its protein is CSAKTSGGRGTITYEQYF. The chain carries TRBV20-1 and TRBJ2-7; 11 bases match TRBD2. This CDR3 has 18 residues. Germline V lookup: CDR1 DFQATT, CDR2 SNEGSKA (reference sequence). Trimming took 4 bases from V and 2 from J; bases not matched to a gene: 16.

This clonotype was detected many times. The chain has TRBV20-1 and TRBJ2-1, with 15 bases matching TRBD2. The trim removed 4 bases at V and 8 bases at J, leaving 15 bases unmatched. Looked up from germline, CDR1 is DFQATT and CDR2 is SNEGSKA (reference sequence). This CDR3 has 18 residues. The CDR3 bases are TGCAGTGCTACTACCTCGCCCTGGACTAGCGGGGGGGGCGATGAGCAGTTCTTC. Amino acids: CSATTSPWTSGGGDEQFF.

The CDR3 region is CASTPGPGSEQYF. As DNA, the CDR3 is TGTGCCAGCACCCCCGGCCCGGGGAGCGAGCAGTACTTC. The chain carries TRBV11-2 and TRBJ2-7, with D perhaps matching TRBD2 (5 bases). CDR1 and CDR2 from the germline V gene are SGHAT and FQNNGV. V lost 7 bases to trimming and J lost 6 bases, with 16 bases between them. CDR3 length: 13 residues.

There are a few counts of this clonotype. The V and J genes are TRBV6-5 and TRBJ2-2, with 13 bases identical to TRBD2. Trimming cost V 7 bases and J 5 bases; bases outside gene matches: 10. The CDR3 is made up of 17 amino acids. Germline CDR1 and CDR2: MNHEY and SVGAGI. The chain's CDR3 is CASTRTSGGFGTGELFF. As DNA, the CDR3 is TGTGCCAGCACCCGGACTAGCGGGGGATTTGGGACCGGGGAGCTGTTTTTT.

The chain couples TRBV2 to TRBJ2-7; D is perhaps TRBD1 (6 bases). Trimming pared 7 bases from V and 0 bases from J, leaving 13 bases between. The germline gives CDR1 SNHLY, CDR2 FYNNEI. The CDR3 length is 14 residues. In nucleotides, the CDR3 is TGTGCCAGCAAGGGGACAACTAGCTCCTACGAGCAGTACTTC. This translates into CASKGTTSSYEQYF.

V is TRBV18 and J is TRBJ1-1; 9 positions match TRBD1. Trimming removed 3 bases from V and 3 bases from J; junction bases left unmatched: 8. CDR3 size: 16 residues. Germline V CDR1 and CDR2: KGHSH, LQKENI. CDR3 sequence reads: CASSPVTDRGDTEAFF. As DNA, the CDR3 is TGTGCCAGCTCACCGGTAACGGACAGGGGTGACACTGAAGCTTTCTTT.

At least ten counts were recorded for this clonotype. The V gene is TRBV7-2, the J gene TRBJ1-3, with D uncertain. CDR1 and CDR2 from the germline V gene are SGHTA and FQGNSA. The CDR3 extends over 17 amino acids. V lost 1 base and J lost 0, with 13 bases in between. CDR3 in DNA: TGTGCCAGCAGCTTAGAAGGCATATATTCCTCTGGAAACACCATATATTTT. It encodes CASSLEGIYSSGNTIYF.

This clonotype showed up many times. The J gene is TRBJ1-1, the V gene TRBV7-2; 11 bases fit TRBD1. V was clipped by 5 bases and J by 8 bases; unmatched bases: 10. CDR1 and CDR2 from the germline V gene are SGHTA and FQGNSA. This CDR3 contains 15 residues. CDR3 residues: CASSKPSGTGGEAFF. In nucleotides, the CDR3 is TGTGCCAGCAGCAAACCCTCCGGGACAGGGGGAGAAGCTTTCTTT.

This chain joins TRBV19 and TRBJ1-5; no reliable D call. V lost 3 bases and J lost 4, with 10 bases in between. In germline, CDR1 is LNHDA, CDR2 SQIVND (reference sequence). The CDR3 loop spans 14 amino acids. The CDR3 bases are TGTGCCAGTAGTATTCTTGGTTTTAATCAGCCCCAGCATTTT. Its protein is CASSILGFNQPQHF.

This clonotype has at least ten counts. In nucleotides, the CDR3 is TGTGCCAGCAGCCCCCAAAGATCGGTCAGATATGGCTACACCTTC. This sequence encodes CASSPQRSVRYGYTF. The rearrangement uses TRBV4-2 and TRBJ1-2, with D unresolved. The CDR3 has 15 amino acids. The germline CDR1 and CDR2 sequences are LGHNA and YNFKEQ. The ends were cut back, 4 bases at V and 5 bases at J, with 17 bases in the middle.

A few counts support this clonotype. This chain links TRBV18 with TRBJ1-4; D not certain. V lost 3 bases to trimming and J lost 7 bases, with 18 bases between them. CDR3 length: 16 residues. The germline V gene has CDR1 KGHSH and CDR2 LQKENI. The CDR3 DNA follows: TGTGCCAGCTCACCTCAGCTCTCGGGGTACGGTGAAAAACTGTTTTTT. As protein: CASSPQLSGYGEKLFF.

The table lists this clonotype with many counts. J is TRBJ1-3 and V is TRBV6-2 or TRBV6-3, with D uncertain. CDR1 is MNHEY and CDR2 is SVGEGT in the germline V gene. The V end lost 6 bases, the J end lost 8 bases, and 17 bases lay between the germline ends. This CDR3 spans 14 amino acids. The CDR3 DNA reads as TGTGCCAGCAGCGAGGGAAGCACGGAGGACACCATATATTTT. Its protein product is CASSEGSTEDTIYF.

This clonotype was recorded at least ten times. CDR3 protein: CAHGLAGKETQYF. CDR3 in DNA: TGTGCCCATGGGCTAGCGGGGAAAGAGACCCAGTACTTC. This chain connects TRBV28 to TRBJ2-5; TRBD2 matches at 9 bases. This CDR3 comprises 13 residues. V lost 11 bases, J lost 3 bases, and 7 bases stayed unmatched. Germline values: CDR1 MDHEN, CDR2 SYDVKM. Variable domain in full (rest from reference TRBV28 and TRBJ2-5): DVKVTQSSRYLVKRTGEKVFLECVQDMDHENMFWYRQDPGLGLRLIYFSYDVKMKEKGDIPEGYSVSREKKERFSLILESASTNQTSMYLCAHGLAGKETQYFGPGTRLLVL.

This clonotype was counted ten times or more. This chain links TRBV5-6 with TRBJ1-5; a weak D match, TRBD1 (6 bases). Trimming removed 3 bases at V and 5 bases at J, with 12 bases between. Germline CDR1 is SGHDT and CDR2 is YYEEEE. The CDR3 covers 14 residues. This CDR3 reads CASSSYRVDQPQHF. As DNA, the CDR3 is TGTGCCAGCAGCTCCTACAGGGTCGATCAGCCCCAGCATTTT.

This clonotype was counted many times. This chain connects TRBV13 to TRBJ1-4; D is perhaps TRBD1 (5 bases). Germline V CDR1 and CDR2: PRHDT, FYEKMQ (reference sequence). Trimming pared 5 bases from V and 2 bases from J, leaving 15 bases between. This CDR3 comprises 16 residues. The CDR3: CASSRRLWGTNEKLFF. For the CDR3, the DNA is TGTGCCAGCAGCCGACGCCTTTGGGGGACTAATGAAAAACTGTTTTTT.

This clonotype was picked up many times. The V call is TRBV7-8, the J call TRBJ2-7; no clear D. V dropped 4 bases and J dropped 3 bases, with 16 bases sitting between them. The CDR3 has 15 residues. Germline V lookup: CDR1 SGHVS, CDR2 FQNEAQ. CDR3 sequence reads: CASSSLRTVYYEQYF. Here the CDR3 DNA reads TGTGCCAGCAGCTCCTTACGGACGGTTTACTACGAGCAGTACTTC.